This T cell receptor (beta chain) comes out of a study of post-analysis software for immune sequencing data. CDR1 is MGHRA, CDR2 YSYEKL, per germline. Trimming took 0 bases from V and 1 from J, leaving 13 bases between them. The CDR3 sequence is 16 residues long. cDNA libraries for TCR beta contained unique molecular identifiers. TCRdb used MiXCR to reprocess the PCR reads, holding one entry per CDR3 protein. The sample lists about 820,000 distinct CDR3 sequences, roughly 50% seen once, with approximately 4.2% in the top ten. This clonotype was counted only a few times. Its target is unknown. The study's findings and limits: Controls had lower frequencies than patients of roughly five TRBV segments, which included TRBV5-6, TRBV5-1 and TRBV20-1.

The V call is TRBV4-1, the J call TRBJ2-7; D could derive from TRBD1 or TRBD2 (5 bases each). This sequence was found in a girl aged 10 to 17 with multiple sclerosis. Sequencing was carried out using blood. The CDR3 protein is CASSQEGTLGSYEQYF. The DNA of the CDR3 is TGCGCCAGCAGCCAAGAAGGGACCCTGGGGTCCTACGAGCAGTACTTC.